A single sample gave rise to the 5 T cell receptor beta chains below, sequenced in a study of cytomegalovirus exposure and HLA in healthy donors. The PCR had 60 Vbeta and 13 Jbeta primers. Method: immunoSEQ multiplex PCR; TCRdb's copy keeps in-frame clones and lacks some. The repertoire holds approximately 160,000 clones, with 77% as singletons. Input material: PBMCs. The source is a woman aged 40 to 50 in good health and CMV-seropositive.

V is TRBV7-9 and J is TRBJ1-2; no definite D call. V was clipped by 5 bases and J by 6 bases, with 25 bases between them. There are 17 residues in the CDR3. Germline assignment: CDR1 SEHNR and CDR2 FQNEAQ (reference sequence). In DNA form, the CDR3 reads TGTGCCAGCAGCCACGCCAGGTCTCGCAACCTAGCGGATGGCTACACCTTC. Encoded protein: CASSHARSRNLADGYTF.

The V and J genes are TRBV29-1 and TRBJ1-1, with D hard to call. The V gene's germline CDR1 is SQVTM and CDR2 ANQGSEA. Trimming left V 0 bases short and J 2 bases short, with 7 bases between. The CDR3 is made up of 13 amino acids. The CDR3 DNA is TGCAGCGTTGAAGATCGTGTAAACACTGAAGCTTTCTTT. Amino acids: CSVEDRVNTEAFF.

The CDR3 here is CASTDPGGAADTQYF. The CDR3 nucleotides are TGTGCCAGTACTGACCCAGGAGGGGCGGCAGATACGCAGTATTTT. This chain connects TRBV19 to TRBJ2-3; D might be TRBD2 (6 bases). Per germline, CDR1 LNHDA and CDR2 SQIVND (reference sequence). V shed 7 bases and J shed 4 bases, with 18 bases lying between them. The CDR3 spans 15 residues.

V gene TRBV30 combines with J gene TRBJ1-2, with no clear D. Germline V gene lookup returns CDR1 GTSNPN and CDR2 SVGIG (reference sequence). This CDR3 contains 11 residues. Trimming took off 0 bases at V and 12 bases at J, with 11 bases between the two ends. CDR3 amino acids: CAWSVQRSHTF. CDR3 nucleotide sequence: TGTGCCTGGAGTGTCCAGCGGTCGCACACCTTC.

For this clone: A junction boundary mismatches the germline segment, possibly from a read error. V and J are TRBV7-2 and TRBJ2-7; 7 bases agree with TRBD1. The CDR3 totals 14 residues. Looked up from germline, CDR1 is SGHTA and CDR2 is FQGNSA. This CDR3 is CASTPDKGAYEQYF. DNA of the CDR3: TGTGCCAGCACCCCCGACAAGGGGGCCTATGAGCAGTACTTC. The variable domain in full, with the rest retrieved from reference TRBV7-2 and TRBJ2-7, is GAGVSQSPSNKVTEKGKDVELRCDPISGHTALYWYRQSLGQGLEFLIYFQGNSAPDKSGLPSDRFSAERTGGSVSTLTIQRTQQEDSAVYLCASTPDKGAYEQYFGPGTRLTVT.